These 9 T cell receptor beta chains were sequenced from one sample in a study of multiple sclerosis patients with progressive multifocal leukoencephalopathy. The repertoire was sequenced with immunoSEQ multiplex PCR; TCRdb's copy has only in-frame clones and lacks some. This repertoire shows fewer than 35,000 clones, about 92% found once; its top ten account for just under 2%. The sample's time point: before natalizumab initiation. Material: PBMCs. Receptor source: a man aged 25-40 years with multiple sclerosis.

The V gene is TRBV5-5, the J gene TRBJ1-4; D gene ambiguous. The CDR3 is made up of 13 amino acids. The V and J ends lost 3 bases and 8 bases respectively, with 11 bases between them. Germline lookup yields CDR1 SGHKS and CDR2 YYEKEE (reference sequence). CDR3 amino acids: CASSWATTEKLFF. The DNA of the CDR3 is TGTGCCAGCAGCTGGGCTACGACAGAAAAACTGTTTTTT. Supplemented by reference TRBV5-5 and TRBJ1-4, the full variable domain reads DAGVTQSPTHLIKTRGQQVTLRCSPISGHKSVSWYQQVLGQGPQFIFQYYEKEERGRGNFPDRFSARQFPNYSSELNVNALLLGDSALYLCASSWATTEKLFFGSGTQLSVL.

The genes are TRBV11-2 and TRBJ2-3, with D perhaps TRBD1 (5 bases). The CDR3 consists of 14 residues. V was cut by 6 bases and J by 4 bases, with 14 bases left in between. Per the germline V gene, CDR1 is SGHAT and CDR2 is FQNNGV. CDR3 loop: CASRNIRQPDTQYF. Written as DNA, the CDR3 is TGTGCCAGCAGAAACATAAGACAGCCAGATACGCAGTATTTT.

The gene calls are TRBV29-1 and TRBJ2-7; 9 bases are a match to TRBD1. The V and J ends lost 8 bases and 4 bases, in that order; junction bases with no gene match: 6. Looked up from germline, CDR1 is SQVTM and CDR2 is ANQGSEA. This CDR3 contains 12 residues. The CDR3, as DNA: TGCAGCATTACAGGGGGCTCTTACGAGCAGTACTTC. Translated, it gives CSITGGSYEQYF.

The chain links TRBV6-1 to TRBJ1-5, with D perhaps TRBD1 (5 bases). Looked up from germline, CDR1 is MNHNS and CDR2 is SASEGT. V was trimmed by 4 bases and J by 5 bases, leaving 9 bases between them. CDR3 length equals 13 residues. The CDR3, as DNA: TGTGCCAGCAGTGTCAGGGAGGATCAGCCCCAGCATTTT. Its protein product is CASSVREDQPQHF.

For the CDR3, the DNA is TGTGCCAGCAGCCCTGGTGGGGCCAACGTCCTGACTTTC. Amino acids: CASSPGGANVLTF. V gene TRBV7-6 combines with J gene TRBJ2-6; D uncertain. Per germline, CDR1 SGHVS and CDR2 FNYEAQ. The CDR3 is made up of 13 amino acids. Trimming took off 5 bases at V and 3 bases at J, with 5 bases between the two ends.

For the CDR3, the DNA is TGTGCCAGCAGTGACTCTGGGGGGAGTCGTGCAGATACGCAGTATTTT. It codes for CASSDSGGSRADTQYF. The chain couples TRBV6-4 to TRBJ2-3; weak D call: TRBD2 (6 bases). The CDR3 extends over 16 amino acids. The V end lost 0 bases, the J end lost 4 bases, and 14 bases lay between the germline ends. Germline CDR1 and CDR2: MRHNA and SNTAGT.

The V gene is TRBV10-1, the J gene TRBJ2-2, with no clear D. Germline CDR1 and CDR2: WNHNN and SYGVQD (reference sequence). This CDR3 has 16 residues. V dropped 0 bases and J dropped 5 bases, with 13 bases sitting between them. CDR3 coding DNA: TGCGCCAGCAGTGAGTCGGGATATTTTGGGACCGGGGAGCTGTTTTTT. Translation gives CASSESGYFGTGELFF.

The rearrangement joins TRBV7-2 to TRBJ2-2; a weak D match, TRBD2 (5 bases). V lost 5 bases to trimming and J lost 5 bases, with 24 bases between them. The length of the CDR3 is 18 residues. Per germline, CDR1 SGHTA and CDR2 FQGNSA. CDR3 protein: CASSLSPSLARRTGELFF. In nucleotides, the CDR3 is TGTGCCAGCAGCCTATCACCTTCTTTAGCGAGACGGACCGGGGAGCTGTTTTTT.

The V call is TRBV6-1, the J call TRBJ1-1, with no clear D. V lost 8 bases and J lost 4, with 8 bases in between. The CDR3 sequence is 11 residues long. Germline V lookup: CDR1 MNHNS, CDR2 SASEGT. The CDR3 nucleotides are TGTGCCAGCGCTTGGGGCACTGAAGCTTTCTTT. This gives the protein CASAWGTEAFF.